This T cell receptor beta chain was recovered during a study of human T cells and chemical hapten exposure. Study overall: On the upper back, patch tests were applied with 0.01% DPC and read at 6 days.

Notes on the study in general: Compared with pre-sensitization or healthy control sets, expanded TCRs clustered more. Once DPC sensitization occurred, TCRs above 1 in 1000 frequency showed no change.

In TCRdb, the RACE reads were re-called with MiXCR into one record per CDR3 protein. The repertoire holds 150,000 to 200,000 distinct CDR3 sequences, with roughly 15% as singletons. CDR1 is SEHNR, CDR2 FQNEAQ, per germline (reference sequence). There are 13 residues in the CDR3. Between the trimmed V and J ends, which lost 4 bases and 3 bases, there was a span of 9 bases. This clonotype has only one observation. What it recognizes is unknown. Described time point: patch test 1, 2 weeks after DPC sensitization. Sample treatment: therapeutic diphenylcyclopropenone sensitization with weekly scalp DPC. This clonotype was sampled from a woman under 40 with alopecia areata. Some clones in this sample may be carry-over from other donors' samples. V is TRBV7-9 and J is TRBJ1-2; D call uncertain. This sample comprised whole blood, obtained in connection with sensitization to the hapten diphenylcyclopropenone (DPC). CDR3 sequence reads: CASSSLSYYGYTF. The DNA of the CDR3 is TGTGCCAGCAGCTCTCTATCGTACTATGGCTACACCTTC.